This TCR beta chain was sequenced for a study of cytotoxic CD8 clonotypes in ibrutinib-treated CLL. Looking at the study overall: Samples had a mean of nearly 260,000 productive templates and tens of thousands of productive rearrangements.

Profiling relied on immunoSEQ multiplex PCR, and the TCRdb table lists in-frame clones only, not all of them. Of about 17,000 clones in the sample, about 70% are singletons; the top ten hold under 30%. V lost 6 bases and J lost 2, with 14 bases in between. Per the germline V gene, CDR1 is SGHDT and CDR2 is YYEEEE. This CDR3 region has 14 residues. This sequence was found in a human donor with chronic lymphocytic leukemia. Sample: PBMCs, taken after 12 months of ibrutinib treatment. This chain uses TRBV5-6 with TRBJ1-2, with no clear D. CDR3 bases: TGTGCCAGCAACCTCAAGGCCGTGAACTATGGCTACACCTTC. Protein sequence: CASNLKAVNYGYTF.